The present TCR beta chain was sequenced within a study of T-cell memory formation after mild COVID-19. In the study overall: In these data, TCR clusters were largely donor specific.

Study results and caveats: Second-wave clones that peaked on day 37 lacked confirmed SARS-CoV-2 specificity. CD4+ contracting clones were mainly CM and EM; CD8+ ones, EMRA.

The CDR3 extends over 15 amino acids. Germline trimming cut 5 bases from V and 6 bases from J; bases unmatched to any gene: 7. From germline, CDR1 is SEHNR and CDR2 FQNEAQ (reference sequence). Remarks on this clonotype: Its matching antigen is unknown.

Using constant-segment primers, 5'RACE produced TCR alpha and TCR beta cDNA libraries carrying sample barcodes and UMIs. TCRdb re-derived calls from the 5' RACE reads in MiXCR, one entry per CDR3 protein. The data show fewer than 350,000 distinct CDR3 sequences, with about 20% seen just once and more than 20% held by the top ten. The chain is built from TRBV7-9 and TRBJ2-1, with 10 bases matching TRBD2. This sequence was found in a man younger than 35 who had mild COVID-19 (a few samples of this study predate the infection). Cell type and time point are not known. Sequences were obtained from PBMCs or a T cell subset sorted from them (not recorded which). CDR3 bases: TGTGCCAGCAGCCCCCGGACTAGCGGTTCCAATGAGCAGTTCTTC. Encoded protein: CASSPRTSGSNEQFF.